Below are 13 T cell receptor beta chains sequenced from a single sample in a study of T cells after somatic rescue of genetic block. Assay used: immunoSEQ multiplex PCR; TCRdb lists only in-frame clones, some missing. This table holds 68,000 or so clones, roughly 90% found once. Sequencing was performed on peripheral blood mononuclear cells (PBMCs). All receptors come from a man aged 35 to 55.

V and J are TRBV7-3 and TRBJ2-1; D uncertain. Trimming removed 1 base from V and 3 bases from J, with 4 bases in between. Germline loops: CDR1 SGHTA, CDR2 FQGTGA. The CDR3 spans 13 residues. The CDR3 reads CASSLMGYNEQFF. The CDR3 region has the DNA TGTGCCAGCAGCTTAATGGGCTACAATGAGCAGTTCTTC.

This chain joins TRBV7-9 and TRBJ1-2, with D possibly TRBD1 on 6 matching bases. V gave up 5 bases and J gave up 6 bases, with 19 bases separating them. The CDR3 is 15 residues long. Germline assignment: CDR1 SEHNR and CDR2 FQNEAQ (reference sequence). CDR3 nucleotide sequence: TGTGCCAGCAGCCCGGGGGGCAGGGTGAAGGATGGCTACACCTTC. Translated: CASSPGGRVKDGYTF. Drawing the rest from reference TRBV7-9 and TRBJ1-2, the complete variable domain is DTGVSQNPRHKITKRGQNVTFRCDPISEHNRLYWYRQTLGQGPEFLTYFQNEAQLEKSRLLSDRFSAERPKGSFSTLEIQRTEQGDSAMYLCASSPGGRVKDGYTFGSGTRLTVV.

The chain uses TRBV27 and TRBJ2-3, with TRBD2 identical over 9 bases. The ends lost 7 bases at V and 2 bases at J; junction bases unmatched: 10. The germline V gene encodes CDR1 MNHEY and CDR2 SMNVEV (reference sequence). The CDR3 covers 16 residues. CDR3 sequence: CASKRKASGATDTQYF. DNA of the CDR3: TGTGCCAGCAAAAGAAAGGCTAGCGGGGCCACAGATACGCAGTATTTT.

The chain links TRBV29-1 to TRBJ1-1, with D unclear. Trimming pared 0 bases from V and 1 base from J, leaving 3 bases between. Germline CDR1 and CDR2: SQVTM and ANQGSEA. CDR3 size: 12 residues. This CDR3 is CSVEEQNTEAFF. CDR3 nucleotides: TGCAGCGTTGAAGAACAGAACACTGAAGCTTTCTTT.

This chain uses TRBV6-1 with TRBJ2-3; 7 positions match TRBD1. Germline V CDR1 and CDR2: MNHNS, SASEGT. There are 14 residues in the CDR3. V shed 7 bases, J shed 2 bases, and the junction held 6 bases outside the gene matches. CDR3 in amino acids: CASNPTGATDTQYF. The CDR3 coding sequence is TGTGCCAGCAACCCAACAGGGGCCACAGATACGCAGTATTTT.

The J gene is TRBJ2-7, the V gene TRBV28; D call uncertain. CDR1 and CDR2 from the germline V gene are MDHEN and SYDVKM. The V end lost 5 bases, the J end lost 6 bases, and 11 bases lay between the germline ends. The CDR3 loop spans 12 amino acids. CDR3 in amino acids: CASSNQLGEQYF. Here the CDR3 DNA reads TGTGCCAGCAGTAACCAACTCGGCGAGCAGTACTTC.

This chain joins TRBV6-1 and TRBJ2-7; 12 bases fit TRBD1. J gave up 5 bases and V 8 bases, and 4 bases lay outside the gene matches. The CDR3 is 13 amino acids. Looked up from germline, CDR1 is MNHNS and CDR2 is SASEGT. CDR3 amino acids: CASRDRGRDEQYF. The CDR3 bases are TGTGCCAGCCGGGACAGGGGGCGGGACGAGCAGTACTTC.

The chain employs TRBV2 and TRBJ2-7, with 9 bases matching TRBD1. This CDR3 is built from 14 residues. CDR1 is SNHLY and CDR2 is FYNNEI in the germline V gene. The junction had 10 bases not matched to a gene; V was cut back by 10 bases and J by 3 bases. Here the CDR3 DNA reads TGTGCCACTTGGTCTCCGGACAGGGGCTACGAGCAGTACTTC. Its protein product is CATWSPDRGYEQYF. Together with reference TRBV2 and TRBJ2-7, the CDR3 gives the full variable domain: EPEVTQTPSHQVTQMGQEVILRCVPISNHLYFYWYRQILGQKVEFLVSFYNNEISEKSEIFDDQFSVERPDGSNFTLKIRSTKLEDSAMYFCATWSPDRGYEQYFGPGTRLTVT.

The V and J genes are TRBV7-2 and TRBJ1-4; 7 nucleotides agree with TRBD1. V shed 4 bases and J 4 bases; nucleotides not matched to a gene: 9. The CDR3 loop spans 16 amino acids. Per germline, CDR1 SGHTA and CDR2 FQGNSA. CDR3 DNA sequence: TGTGCCAGCAGCTCGGGACAGATGGGGATTAATGAAAAACTGTTTTTT. Encoded protein: CASSSGQMGINEKLFF.

The chain is built from TRBV19 and TRBJ2-3, with 7 bases that match TRBD1. Per germline, CDR1 LNHDA and CDR2 SQIVND (reference sequence). The CDR3 spans 15 residues. J was trimmed by 2 bases and V by 5 bases; bases with no gene match: 7. In nucleotides, the CDR3 is TGTGCCAGTAGTGACACCGGGACAGTCACAGATACGCAGTATTTT. It translates to CASSDTGTVTDTQYF.

The rearrangement links TRBV7-9 to TRBJ1-1, with D maybe TRBD1 (5 bases). Germline V lookup: CDR1 SEHNR, CDR2 FQNEAQ (reference sequence). The CDR3 totals 13 residues. Between the trimmed V and J ends, which lost 1 base and 10 bases, there was a span of 13 bases. The CDR3 DNA sequence: TGTGCCAGCAGCTTAGAGGGGTTGGGAAGAGCTTTCTTT. It is translated as CASSLEGLGRAFF.

V usage is TRBV9 and J usage is TRBJ2-6; the D is unclear. This CDR3 region has 15 residues. The ends were cut back, 0 bases at V and 2 bases at J, with 6 bases in the middle. Germline CDR1 is SGDLS and CDR2 is YYNGEE. CDR3 coding DNA: TGTGCCAGCAGCGTAGTAGGGACTGGGGCCAACGTCCTGACTTTC. It yields the protein CASSVVGTGANVLTF.

Here the CDR3 reads CASSSAWGGDLSPLHF. CDR3 sequence (DNA): TGCGCCAGCAGCTCGGCCTGGGGAGGAGACTTGTCACCCCTCCACTTT. This chain uses TRBV5-1 with TRBJ1-6; D gene ambiguous. The germline V and J ends were trimmed by 3 bases and 10 bases, with 20 bases remaining between them. In germline, CDR1 is SGHRS, CDR2 YFSETQ. CDR3 length equals 16 residues.